These T cell receptor beta chains were read from a single sample in a study of vaccination and CD4 T cells after COVID-19. These receptors are not linked to any known antigen. TCRdb fed the PCR reads into MiXCR, producing one record per CDR3 protein. The profile covers about 7,000 distinct CDR3 sequences, with around 25% appearing a single time and 8% to 9.5% taken by the ten largest. The material sequenced was CD4+ T cells from blood, cultured in vitro, taken after SARS-CoV-2 vaccination. All receptors come from a human donor who had recovered from COVID-19. Both conserved end residues are part of each CDR3.

>TRBV18|TRBJ1-6
CASSPTGTQGNSPLHF
>TRBV6-4|TRBJ1-1
CASSREAGTEAFF
>TRBV29-1|TRBJ2-1
CSVVPGASYNEQFF
>TRBV20-1|TRBJ1-5
CSARGQGGQPQHF
>TRBV2|TRBJ1-5
CASSVIRTPNQPQHF
>TRBV27|TRBJ1-3
CASSPGRTGGGNTIYF
>TRBV28|TRBJ2-5
CASSRPPGETQYF
>TRBV27|TRBJ2-3
CASSLSTGGTSGTRQYF
>TRBV5-1|TRBJ2-5
CASSLGTGVETQYF
>TRBV19|TRBJ2-5
CASRGMSSETQYF
>TRBV20-1|TRBJ2-7
CSAPGIGVYEQYF
>TRBV28|TRBJ1-6
CASSLGSPLHF
>TRBV7-9|TRBJ2-6
CASRGSGTGANVLTF
>TRBV7-7|TRBJ2-2
CASSLSGAGGELFF
>TRBV6-5|TRBJ2-1
CASSYGGSSYNEQFF
>TRBV25-1|TRBJ2-7
CASSETYPTGRSYEQYF
>TRBV19|TRBJ1-2
CASSMWTGGFGGYTF
>TRBV7-9|TRBJ2-4
CASSLSGGDIQYF
>TRBV6-1|TRBJ2-7
CASRGQAFVSYEQYF
>TRBV7-8|TRBJ2-7
CASSFRLAGEQYF
>TRBV7-9|TRBJ1-1
CASSLVGGERLF
>TRBV4-1|TRBJ1-2
CASSQQHGKNYGYTF
>TRBV28|TRBJ2-7
CASSLSNRGYEQYF
>TRBV7-2|TRBJ1-1
CASSLERVNTEAFF